Reported below is one TCR beta chain. The data were taken from a study of blood T cell repertoires in COVID-19. Study context: Some COVID-19 samples were acute and others convalescent; all came from the United States, Italy and Spain. In each case, the material was cDNA or gDNA derived from T cells, B-cell-depleted T cells, or PBMCs.

Original analysis: Cell counts per sample came from amplifying reference gene primers. TCRdb's table, derived via immunoSEQ multiplex PCR, lists solely in-frame clones and lacks some. The V and J calls and clone size are taken from that table; D and trimming were inferred from the DNA. The sample includes some 490,000 clones, about nine tenths seen only once; the top ten take 7% to 10%. From germline, CDR1 is WSHSY and CDR2 SAAADI. V shed 2 bases and J shed 7 bases, with 11 bases lying between them. The CDR3 is made up of 14 amino acids. What the recovered Cohort 3 donors had was two negative PCRs, clearance, or symptom resolution.

This clonotype originated in an older woman who had recovered from COVID-19. This chain connects TRBV10-2 to TRBJ2-2, with TRBD2 as a possible D gene (5 bases). Sequencing was carried out using PBMCs or T cells enriched from blood (not recorded which). The CDR3 DNA reads TGCGCCAGCAGTGAGGTTAGCGCGAGCGGGGAGCTGTTTTTT. As protein: CASSEVSASGELFF.